What follows are 20 T cell receptor beta chains derived from one specimen sequenced in a study of blood T cell dynamics during melanoma immunotherapy. The time point was: week 3, after first cycle of checkpoint inhibitor. Method: immunoSEQ multiplex PCR; TCRdb's copy keeps in-frame clones and lacks some. The sample holds 300 to 400 clones, roughly 66% seen once. The sample consisted of central memory CD8+ T cells from blood, taken from a patient treated with checkpoint blockade. The receptors derive from a human donor with melanoma.

The chain uses TRBV5-6 and TRBJ1-6; TRBD1 matches 8 bases. CDR1 and CDR2 from the germline V gene are SGHDT and YYEEEE. V trimming: 3 bases; J trimming: 9 bases; junction bases outside the gene matches: 11. This CDR3 spans 16 amino acids. As DNA, the CDR3 is TGTGCCAGCAGCTCTGGAGTAGGCAGGGGGCTTTCACCCCTCCACTTT. Encoded protein: CASSSGVGRGLSPLHF. Supplemented by reference TRBV5-6 and TRBJ1-6, the full variable domain reads DAGVTQSPTHLIKTRGQQVTLRCSPKSGHDTVSWYQQALGQGPQFIFQYYEEEERQRGNFPDRFSGHQFPNYSSELNVNALLLGDSALYLCASSSGVGRGLSPLHFGNGTRLTVT.

Only a few counts were recorded for this clone. The chain employs TRBV28 and TRBJ1-2; D perhaps matches TRBD1 (5 bases). The CDR3 spans 13 residues. Germline CDR1 is MDHEN and CDR2 is SYDVKM. V dropped 9 bases and J dropped 4 bases, with 15 bases sitting between them. The DNA of the CDR3 is TGTGCCAGGAGCGGACACCGTGGCTATGGCTACACCTTC. It encodes CARSGHRGYGYTF.

The chain links TRBV11-3 to TRBJ2-2, with D perhaps assigned TRBD1 or TRBD2 (6 bases each). The CDR3 is 15 residues long. Germline V gene data show CDR1 as SGHNT and CDR2 as YENEEA. Trimming took off 5 bases at V and 4 bases at J, with 14 bases between the two ends. Here the CDR3 DNA reads TGTGCCAGCAGCCCGACTAGAGGGGGCACCGGGGAGCTGTTTTTT. It codes for CASSPTRGGTGELFF.

The chain employs TRBV9 and TRBJ2-7; possibly TRBD1 for D (6 bases). The CDR3 sequence is 16 residues long. Looked up from germline, CDR1 is SGDLS and CDR2 is YYNGEE. V was clipped by 4 bases and J by 2 bases, with 19 bases between them. The CDR3 loop reads CASSPSPKQGPYEQYF. The CDR3 DNA is TGTGCCAGCAGCCCCTCACCGAAACAGGGCCCCTACGAGCAGTACTTC.

This chain links TRBV6-4 with TRBJ2-3; 7 bases are a match to TRBD1. The CDR3 has 14 residues. V was pared by 4 bases and J by 3 bases, with 4 bases of the junction left unmatched. Germline CDR1 MRHNA, CDR2 SNTAGT. The CDR3 DNA reads TGTGCCAGCAGTGTAAAGGGGGCGACAGATACGCAGTATTTT. Translating it yields CASSVKGATDTQYF.

The rearrangement links TRBV4-3 to TRBJ2-7, with unresolved D. The length of the CDR3 is 15 residues. Trimming removed 0 bases at V and 3 bases at J, with 12 bases between. Germline V gene lookup returns CDR1 LGHNA and CDR2 YSLEER. The CDR3 DNA is TGCGCCAGCAGCCAAGAACCCCATTCGTTCTACGAGCAGTACTTC. This gives the protein CASSQEPHSFYEQYF.

CDR3 nucleotides: TGTGCCTGGAGTGGCGGGACAGGGTGGTACGAGCAGTACTTC. Encoded protein: CAWSGGTGWYEQYF. The V and J genes are TRBV30 and TRBJ2-7; 9 bases match TRBD1. This CDR3 comprises 14 residues. V dropped 1 base and J dropped 4; count of bases not matched to a gene: 5. Germline V CDR1 and CDR2: GTSNPN, SVGIG (reference sequence). Using reference TRBV30 and TRBJ2-7 for the parts outside the CDR3, the full variable domain is SQTIHQWPATLVQPVGSPLSLECTVEGTSNPNLYWYRQAAGRGLQLLFYSVGIGQISSEVPQNLSASRPQDRQFILSSKKLLLSDSGFYLCAWSGGTGWYEQYFGPGTRLTVT.

This clone showed up just a few times. The rearrangement joins TRBV7-3 to TRBJ2-2; 9 bases align to TRBD2. V lost 3 bases to trimming and J lost 7 bases; unmatched junction nucleotides: 9. The CDR3 loop spans 16 amino acids. Germline V gives CDR1 SGHTA, CDR2 FQGTGA. In DNA form, the CDR3 reads TGTGCCAGCAGCTTCGTGGGACTAGCAATAGGCGGGGAGCTGTTTTTT. The encoded protein is CASSFVGLAIGGELFF.

This clone has just one count. The chain employs TRBV6-4 and TRBJ2-1; TRBD1 matches 10 bases. The CDR3 spans 16 residues. The V and J ends lost 4 bases and 6 bases, in that order; junction bases with no gene match: 9. Germline assignment: CDR1 MRHNA and CDR2 SNTAGT. The CDR3 loop reads CASSASPGQGRNEQFF. In DNA form, the CDR3 reads TGTGCCAGCAGTGCCAGCCCGGGACAGGGGCGCAATGAGCAGTTCTTC.

By sample fraction, this clone is hyperexpanded. The chain recombines TRBV30 with TRBJ1-4; 9 bases fit TRBD1. The trim removed 0 bases at V and 7 bases at J, leaving 6 bases unmatched. CDR1 and CDR2 from the germline V gene are GTSNPN and SVGIG (reference sequence). The CDR3 has 15 residues. CDR3: CAWSVLGQGFEKLFF. CDR3 DNA: TGTGCCTGGAGTGTACTTGGACAGGGGTTTGAAAAACTGTTTTTT.

This chain connects TRBV4-2 to TRBJ2-7, with D uncertain. Germline-derived CDR1 and CDR2 are LGHNA and YNFKEQ. This CDR3 is 15 amino acids long. V was shortened by 2 bases and J by 2 bases, with 13 bases between the two germline ends. The CDR3 spells CASSQNLGATYEQYF. CDR3 in DNA: TGTGCCAGCAGCCAAAATCTAGGTGCCACCTACGAGCAGTACTTC.

V usage is TRBV14 and J usage is TRBJ1-1; D is uncertain. Germline loops: CDR1 SGHDN, CDR2 FVKESK. Trimming took 6 bases from V and 1 from J, leaving 9 bases between them. CDR3 length: 13 amino acids. This CDR3 is CASRAAGNTEAFF. The CDR3 nucleotides read TGTGCCAGCAGGGCGGCAGGGAACACTGAAGCTTTCTTT.

The genes are TRBV6-4 and TRBJ2-3; D perhaps matches TRBD1 (6 bases). Trimming stripped 3 bases from V and 2 bases from J, with 9 bases between. Germline CDR1 and CDR2: MRHNA and SNTAGT. This CDR3 region has 14 residues. CDR3 sequence reads: CASSETGPTDTQYF. DNA of the CDR3: TGTGCCAGCAGTGAGACAGGACCCACAGATACGCAGTATTTT.

The rearrangement links TRBV6-1 to TRBJ2-5, with 9 nucleotides matching TRBD2. J was trimmed by 5 bases and V by 6 bases; bases with no gene match: 7. This CDR3 comprises 14 residues. Germline CDR1 and CDR2: MNHNS and SASEGT. CDR3 bases: TGTGCCAGCAGGGTAGCGGGAGAGTGGGAGACCCAGTACTTC. It specifies CASRVAGEWETQYF.

CDR3 DNA sequence: TGTGCCAGCAGCCAAGAAGAGGCTAGCGGGGGCTACGAGCAGTACTTC. This gives the protein CASSQEEASGGYEQYF. V and J are TRBV4-2 and TRBJ2-7, with 10 nucleotides matching TRBD2. This CDR3 contains 16 residues. J lost 3 bases, V lost 0 bases, and 5 bases had no gene match. Germline CDR1 and CDR2: LGHNA and YNFKEQ.

The chain is built from TRBV4-3 and TRBJ2-1; a possible D gene is TRBD1 (6 bases). This CDR3 has 13 residues. Germline V CDR1 and CDR2: LGHNA, YSLEER. The germline V and J ends were trimmed by 2 bases and 10 bases, with 12 bases remaining between them. CDR3: CASSQLRGKEQFF. CDR3 in DNA: TGCGCCAGCAGCCAACTCAGGGGAAAAGAGCAGTTCTTC.

This chain connects TRBV6-5 to TRBJ2-1, with 8 bases that match TRBD1. With V trimmed by 2 bases and J by 8 bases, 8 bases remained unmatched. CDR1 is MNHEY, CDR2 SVGAGI, per germline. The CDR3 is 15 residues long. The CDR3 nucleotides read TGTGCCAGCAGTTACCCCCCCGACAGGGGTGATGAGCAGTTCTTC. This encodes CASSYPPDRGDEQFF.

This rearrangement joins TRBV5-1 to TRBJ2-6; D unclear. The ends were cut back, 7 bases at V and 5 bases at J, with 22 bases in the middle. Germline V CDR1 and CDR2: SGHRS, YFSETQ. The CDR3 has 17 residues. The CDR3 region has the DNA TGCGCCAGCGCACAAAGATGTTCACAAAGTCGGGCCAACGTCCTGACTTTC. Translation: CASAQRCSQSRANVLTF.

The chain carries TRBV28 and TRBJ1-1; tentatively, D is TRBD1 (5 bases). Germline loops: CDR1 MDHEN, CDR2 SYDVKM. V gave up 4 bases and J gave up 4 bases, with 22 bases separating them. CDR3 length: 17 residues. The CDR3 loop reads CASSWGSLTAGITEAFF. The DNA for the CDR3 is TGTGCCAGCAGTTGGGGCTCATTGACGGCGGGGATCACTGAAGCTTTCTTT.

V usage is TRBV15 and J usage is TRBJ2-3; possible D gene TRBD2, 5 bases. Germline V gene data show CDR1 as LNHNV and CDR2 as YYDKDF (reference sequence). The length of the CDR3 is 15 residues. V lost 1 base, J lost 4 bases, and 12 bases lay in between. CDR3 in amino acids: CATSRALEGPDTQYF. The CDR3 DNA sequence: TGTGCCACCAGCAGAGCGTTAGAGGGTCCAGATACGCAGTATTTT.